The present T cell receptor beta chain was sequenced within a study of Ad26.COV2.S vaccination and SARS-CoV-2 variants. For the study at large: A COV1001 Ad26.COV2.S trial-arm participant provided the sample. Ad26.COV2.S shots went into the muscle once or twice, 56 days apart.

Points on this clone: Other DNA sequences in the sample encode the same CDR3.

J was trimmed by 10 bases and V by 1 base; bases with no gene match: 5. Per germline, CDR1 SGHAT and CDR2 FQNNGV. CDR3 length equals 14 residues. Documented treatment: around 19 received Ad26.COV2.S at low or high dose, single or two shots; about 5 received placebo; per-sample allocation not given. Collection of samples fell on day 63 after the first vaccine or placebo injection. The repertoire was sequenced with immunoSEQ multiplex PCR; TCRdb's copy has only in-frame clones and lacks some. The data contain hundreds of thousands of clones, roughly 84% of them seen just once; the ten biggest clones take up around 3.7%.

This chain joins TRBV11-2 and TRBJ2-1, with TRBD2 matching over 9 bases. Sequencing was performed on peripheral blood, taken in a trial of Ad26.COV2.S vaccine versus placebo. This TCR was recovered from a person between 18 and 59 years old who received the Ad26.COV2.S COVID-19 vaccine or a placebo. The CDR3 region is CASSLVAGGGEQFF. Here the CDR3 DNA reads TGTGCCAGCAGCTTAGTCGCGGGGGGGGGCGAGCAGTTCTTC. Variable domain in full (rest from reference TRBV11-2 and TRBJ2-1): EAGVAQSPRYKIIEKRQSVAFWCNPISGHATLYWYQQILGQGPKLLIQFQNNGVVDDSQLPKDRFSAERLKGVDSTLKIQPAKLEDSAVYLCASSLVAGGGEQFFGPGTRLTVL.